Reported below is one T cell receptor (beta chain). The ends were cut back, 4 bases at V and 2 bases at J, with 14 bases in the middle. The CDR3 is 15 amino acids. Germline CDR1 LNHDA, CDR2 SQIVND (reference sequence). Only in-frame clones appear in the TCRdb table, and some are missing; sequencing was by immunoSEQ multiplex PCR. The sample lists over 250,000 clones; 83% were seen once. The data are from a study of blood T cell repertoires in COVID-19. Study details: There were acute and convalescent COVID-19 samples, and they came from the United States, Italy and Spain. T cells, B-cell-depleted T cells, or PBMCs provided the cDNA or gDNA that served as material.

Sequenced sample: peripheral blood. The chain joins TRBV19 to TRBJ2-5; TRBD1 is a possible D gene (6 bases). This receptor was obtained from a woman aged 45-60 years who had recovered from COVID-19. The CDR3 DNA is TGTGCCAGTAGTAAGTGGACAGACTTTCAAGAGACCCAGTACTTC. Translating gives CASSKWTDFQETQYF.